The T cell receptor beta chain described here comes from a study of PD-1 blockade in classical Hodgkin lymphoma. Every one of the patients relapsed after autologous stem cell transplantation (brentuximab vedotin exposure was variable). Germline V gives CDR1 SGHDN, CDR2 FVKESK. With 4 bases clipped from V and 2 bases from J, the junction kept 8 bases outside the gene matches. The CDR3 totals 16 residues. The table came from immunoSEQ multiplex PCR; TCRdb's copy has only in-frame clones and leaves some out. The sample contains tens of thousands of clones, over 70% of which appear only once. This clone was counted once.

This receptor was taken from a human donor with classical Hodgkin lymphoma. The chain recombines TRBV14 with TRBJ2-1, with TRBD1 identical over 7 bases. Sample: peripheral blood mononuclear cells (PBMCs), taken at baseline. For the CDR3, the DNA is TGTGCCAGCAGCCGCCCCAGGACAGGTACCTACAATGAGCAGTTCTTC. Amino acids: CASSRPRTGTYNEQFF. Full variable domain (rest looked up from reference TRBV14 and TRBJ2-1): EAGVTQFPSHSVIEKGQTVTLRCDPISGHDNLYWYRRVMGKEIKFLLHFVKESKQDESGMPNNRFLAERTGGTYSTLKVQPAELEDSGVYFCASSRPRTGTYNEQFFGPGTRLTVL.